One sample yielded the 19 T cell receptor beta chains listed below, sequenced in a study of T and B cells in COVID-19 patients. TRB was amplified from about 260-540 ng of blood genomic DNA. BIOMED2 TRB-A/B primer pools were used in multiplex TRB PCR. TCRdb re-analysed the multiplex PCR reads in MiXCR, keeping a single row per CDR3 protein. The sample has around 21,000 distinct CDR3 sequences, 25% to 35% seen once. The source material was blood. The receptors originated from a human donor who had recovered from COVID-19.

This clonotype was counted ten times or more. The gene calls are TRBV27 and TRBJ2-7, with D perhaps TRBD1 or TRBD2 (6 bases each). V was trimmed by 3 bases and J by 4 bases, leaving 16 bases between them. The V gene's germline CDR1 is MNHEY and CDR2 SMNVEV (reference sequence). There are 15 residues in the CDR3. CDR3 residues: CASSLGIGGQYEQYF. The CDR3, as DNA: TGTGCCAGCAGTTTGGGAATCGGGGGCCAATACGAGCAGTACTTC.

The chain combines TRBV29-1 with TRBJ2-1; 8 positions agree with TRBD2. J lost 1 base, V lost 8 bases, and 16 bases had no gene match. From germline, CDR1 is SQVTM and CDR2 ANQGSEA. The CDR3 is made up of 17 amino acids. This chain's CDR3 is CSRKGSGAFGSYNEQFF. In DNA form, the CDR3 reads TGCAGCCGAAAGGGTAGCGGGGCCTTCGGGTCCTACAATGAGCAGTTCTTC.

This clonotype was picked up a small number of times. V usage is TRBV19 and J usage is TRBJ1-1; D unclear. CDR1 and CDR2 (germline): LNHDA, SQIVND (reference sequence). The length of the CDR3 is 14 residues. The V gene lost 5 bases and the J gene lost 3 bases, with 13 bases spanning the gap. CDR3 nucleotide sequence: TGTGCCAGTAGTTTTCGGCTGGGCGACACTGAAGCTTTCTTT. Residues: CASSFRLGDTEAFF.

This clonotype has more than one count but fewer than ten. The CDR3 loop is CASSEWQAYEQYF. In DNA, the CDR3 is TGCGCCAGCAGTGAATGGCAGGCTTACGAGCAGTACTTC. The rearrangement joins TRBV10-1 to TRBJ2-7, with D unresolved. Germline V CDR1 and CDR2: WNHNN, SYGVQD (reference sequence). The CDR3 spans 13 residues. V dropped 3 bases and J dropped 4 bases, with 10 bases sitting between them.

By share, this clonotype counts as medium-sized (0.01 to 0.1%). V and J are TRBV6-5 and TRBJ2-1; 7 bases agree with TRBD2. The CDR3 spans 15 residues. The germline CDR1 and CDR2 sequences are MNHEY and SVGAGI. Trimming took 6 bases from V and 1 from J; bases not matched to a gene: 6. This chain's CDR3 is CASSQTSVSYNEQFF. CDR3 coding DNA: TGTGCCAGCAGCCAAACTAGCGTTTCCTACAATGAGCAGTTCTTC.

The gene calls are TRBV6-2 or TRBV6-3 and TRBJ2-3, with unresolved D. CDR1 and CDR2 (germline): MNHEY, SVGEGT. V lost 1 base to trimming and J lost 3 bases, with 2 bases between them. There are 12 residues in the CDR3. CDR3 sequence: CASSYYTDTQYF. The CDR3 nucleotides are TGTGCCAGCAGTTACTATACAGATACGCAGTATTTT.

This clonotype was picked up many times. V is TRBV30 and J is TRBJ2-3; 8 nucleotides match TRBD2. Germline V lookup: CDR1 GTSNPN, CDR2 SVGIG (reference sequence). The CDR3 is 14 residues long. V shed 3 bases and J 6 bases; nucleotides not matched to a gene: 8. For the CDR3, the DNA is TGTGCCTGGAGAACACGGGGGGGCGGGGATACGCAGTATTTT. Its protein product is CAWRTRGGGDTQYF.

This clonotype was seen more than once but under ten times. The chain is built from TRBV5-4 and TRBJ1-2, with unresolved D. The length of the CDR3 is 14 residues. V was shortened by 3 bases and J by 2 bases, with 11 bases between the two germline ends. CDR1 and CDR2 from the germline V gene are SGHNT and YYREEE (reference sequence). As DNA, the CDR3 is TGTGCCAGCAGCTGGCGGAGGAAGAACTATGGCTACACCTTC. Translating gives CASSWRRKNYGYTF.

This clonotype was counted only a few times. The chain has TRBV12-3 or TRBV12-4 and TRBJ2-1, with no clear D. V lost 1 base and J 0 bases, leaving 7 bases between the germline ends. The CDR3 covers 15 residues. The CDR3 DNA is TGTGCCAGCAGTTTAGGGCCGAGCTCCTACAATGAGCAGTTCTTC. It is translated as CASSLGPSSYNEQFF.

This clonotype was seen more than once but under ten times. The chain joins TRBV5-1 to TRBJ1-4; D unresolved. This CDR3 is built from 14 residues. V was pared by 1 base and J by 3 bases, with 7 bases between. CDR1 SGHRS and CDR2 YFSETQ come from the germline V gene. Here the CDR3 reads CASSLRGSNEKLFF. CDR3 bases: TGCGCCAGCAGCTTGCGGGGTTCTAATGAAAAACTGTTTTTT.

This chain connects TRBV10-3 to TRBJ2-3; D assignment may be TRBD1 or TRBD2 (5 bases each). Per germline, CDR1 ENHRY and CDR2 SYGVKD. V was trimmed by 2 bases and J by 8 bases, leaving 14 bases between them. The CDR3 is made up of 14 amino acids. DNA for the CDR3: TGTGCCATCAGTGAGCCCGGGACGGGTACTACGCAGTATTTT. This translates into CAISEPGTGTTQYF.

With respect to this clonotype: This may come from a read error, since a much larger clone is one base off. The V and J genes are TRBV6-6 and TRBJ2-2, with no clear D. The ends were cut back, 10 bases at V and 0 bases at J, with 15 bases in the middle. Per the germline V gene, CDR1 is MNHNY and CDR2 is SVGAGI (reference sequence). The CDR3 has 15 residues. CDR3 in amino acids: CATSSRFANTGELFF. The CDR3 DNA reads TGTGCCACCAGCTCCCGGTTCGCGAACACCGGGGAGCTGTTTTTT.

This clonotype was observed at least ten times. The chain is built from TRBV19 and TRBJ2-1; 11 nucleotides line up with TRBD2. With 3 bases clipped from V and 0 bases from J, the junction kept 7 bases outside the gene matches. The CDR3 spans 18 residues. CDR1 is LNHDA and CDR2 is SQIVND in the germline V gene (reference sequence). CDR3 sequence: CASSMEPLAGGSYNEQFF. DNA of the CDR3: TGTGCCAGTAGTATGGAACCCCTAGCGGGGGGCTCCTACAATGAGCAGTTCTTC.

DNA of the CDR3: TGCGCCAGCAGCTTGGGACCAGGGGGCATCGGGGGCACCGGGGAGCTGTTTTTT. This gives the protein CASSLGPGGIGGTGELFF. The V and J genes are TRBV5-1 and TRBJ2-2, with TRBD1 matching over 8 bases. CDR1 and CDR2 (germline): SGHRS, YFSETQ. With 0 bases clipped from V and 4 bases from J, the junction kept 11 bases outside the gene matches. This CDR3 region has 18 residues.

On this clonotype itself: Being one base from a much bigger clone, this may be a read error. This chain joins TRBV12-3 or TRBV12-4 and TRBJ2-3; a possible D gene is TRBD1 (5 bases). The CDR3 has 16 residues. Trimming stripped 5 bases from V and 5 bases from J, with 20 bases between. This CDR3 reads CASSLKLGPNKDTQYF. The CDR3 nucleotides read TGTGCCAGCAGTCTAAAGCTGGGGCCTAATAAAGATACGCAGTATTTT.

In its sample, this clonotype is medium-sized (0.01 to 0.1%). V gene TRBV18 combines with J gene TRBJ2-7, with 8 bases matching TRBD1. The CDR3 is made up of 15 amino acids. The V gene end was trimmed by 5 bases and the J gene end by 1 base; junction bases not matched to a gene: 7. Germline V lookup: CDR1 KGHSH, CDR2 LQKENI. The DNA of the CDR3 is TGTGCCAGCTCAGGAGGGACAGGATTTTCCTACGAGCAGTACTTC. Its translation: CASSGGTGFSYEQYF.

By its share, this clonotype is medium-sized. V gene TRBV6-5 combines with J gene TRBJ2-1, with no clear D. Trimming removed 5 bases at V and 8 bases at J, with 10 bases between. CDR3 length: 12 amino acids. From germline, CDR1 is MNHEY and CDR2 SVGAGI. The CDR3 protein is CASSASWDEQFF. CDR3 DNA: TGTGCCAGCAGTGCCTCATGGGATGAGCAGTTCTTC.

A few counts support this clonotype. The rearrangement uses TRBV5-1 and TRBJ1-1; D uncertain. Trimming stripped 5 bases from V and 0 bases from J, with 2 bases between. CDR3 length: 11 amino acids. Germline V gives CDR1 SGHRS, CDR2 YFSETQ. CDR3 protein: CASRLNTEAFF. DNA for the CDR3: TGCGCCAGCAGACTGAACACTGAAGCTTTCTTT.

This chain joins TRBV20-1 and TRBJ2-3; 11 bases line up with TRBD2. CDR3 length: 18 residues. Germline CDR1 DFQATT, CDR2 SNEGSKA (reference sequence). Losses at the gene ends were 3 bases for V and 7 bases for J; bases not matched to a gene: 18. The CDR3 nucleotides read TGCAGTGCTAGGGGACTTGGGGATAGCGGGGGGGTACTGCATACGCAGTATTTT. Translating gives CSARGLGDSGGVLHTQYF.